Below, one TCR beta chain is given with its context. The table came from immunoSEQ multiplex PCR; TCRdb's copy has only in-frame clones and leaves some out. The sample includes 15,000 or so clones, about 89% of them seen just once. The data derive from a study of technical replicates of blood from several donors. The CDR3 covers 18 residues. The V gene's germline CDR1 is SEHNR and CDR2 FQNEAQ (reference sequence). The V and J ends lost 0 bases and 4 bases, in that order; junction bases with no gene match: 6. Input material: PBMCs. The V gene is TRBV7-9, the J gene TRBJ2-1; 13 bases agree with TRBD2. This clonotype was sampled from a human donor in good health. CDR3 residues: CASSLAPGLAGAYNEQFF. CDR3 DNA sequence: TGTGCCAGCAGCTTAGCGCCAGGACTAGCGGGGGCTTACAATGAGCAGTTCTTC. The variable domain in full, with the rest retrieved from reference TRBV7-9 and TRBJ2-1, is DTGVSQNPRHKITKRGQNVTFRCDPISEHNRLYWYRQTLGQGPEFLTYFQNEAQLEKSRLLSDRFSAERPKGSFSTLEIQRTEQGDSAMYLCASSLAPGLAGAYNEQFFGPGTRLTVL.